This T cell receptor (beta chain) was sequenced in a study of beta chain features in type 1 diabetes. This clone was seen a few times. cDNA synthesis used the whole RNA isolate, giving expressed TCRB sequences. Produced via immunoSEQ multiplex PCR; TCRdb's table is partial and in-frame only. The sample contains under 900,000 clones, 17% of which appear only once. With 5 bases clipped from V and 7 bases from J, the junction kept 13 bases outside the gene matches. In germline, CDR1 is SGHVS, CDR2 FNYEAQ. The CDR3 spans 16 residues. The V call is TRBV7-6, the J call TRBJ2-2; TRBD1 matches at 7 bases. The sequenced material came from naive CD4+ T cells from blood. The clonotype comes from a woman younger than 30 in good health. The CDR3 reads CASSPRDSLKYGELFF. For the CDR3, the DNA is TGTGCCAGCAGCCCCCGGGACAGTTTGAAGTACGGGGAGCTGTTTTTT.